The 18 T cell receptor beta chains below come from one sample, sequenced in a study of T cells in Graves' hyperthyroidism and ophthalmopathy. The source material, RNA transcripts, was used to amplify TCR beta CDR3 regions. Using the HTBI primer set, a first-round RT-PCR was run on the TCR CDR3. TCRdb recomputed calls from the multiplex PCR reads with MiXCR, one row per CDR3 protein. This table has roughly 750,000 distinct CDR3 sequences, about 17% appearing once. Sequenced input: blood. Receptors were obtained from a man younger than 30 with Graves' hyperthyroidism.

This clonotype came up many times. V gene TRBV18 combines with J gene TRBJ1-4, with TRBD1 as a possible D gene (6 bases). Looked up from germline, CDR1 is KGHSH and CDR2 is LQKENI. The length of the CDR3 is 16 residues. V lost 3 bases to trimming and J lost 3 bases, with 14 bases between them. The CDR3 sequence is CASSPPGVGANEKLFF. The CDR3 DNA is TGTGCCAGCTCACCGCCAGGGGTCGGCGCTAATGAAAAACTGTTTTTT.

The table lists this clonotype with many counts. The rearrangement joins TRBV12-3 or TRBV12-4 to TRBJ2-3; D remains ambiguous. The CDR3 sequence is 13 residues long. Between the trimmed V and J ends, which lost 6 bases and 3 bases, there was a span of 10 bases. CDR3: CASSTWSTDTQYF. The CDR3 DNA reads TGTGCCAGCAGCACCTGGAGTACAGATACGCAGTATTTT.

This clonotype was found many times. As DNA, the CDR3 is TGTGCCAGCACAAGACAGGGAGGGGAGACCCAGTACTTC. It translates to CASTRQGGETQYF. The J gene is TRBJ2-5, the V gene TRBV6-1; either TRBD1 or TRBD2 may supply D (7 bases each). Germline V lookup: CDR1 MNHNS, CDR2 SASEGT. V lost 7 bases and J lost 5, with 14 bases in between. CDR3 size: 13 residues.

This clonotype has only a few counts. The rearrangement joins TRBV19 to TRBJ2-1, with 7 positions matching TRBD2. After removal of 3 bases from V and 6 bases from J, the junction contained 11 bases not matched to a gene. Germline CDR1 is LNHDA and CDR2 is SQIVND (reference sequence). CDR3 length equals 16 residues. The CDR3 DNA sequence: TGTGCCAGTAGTATCCGAGGCGGGAGTGTCAGCAATGAGCAGTTCTTC. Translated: CASSIRGGSVSNEQFF.

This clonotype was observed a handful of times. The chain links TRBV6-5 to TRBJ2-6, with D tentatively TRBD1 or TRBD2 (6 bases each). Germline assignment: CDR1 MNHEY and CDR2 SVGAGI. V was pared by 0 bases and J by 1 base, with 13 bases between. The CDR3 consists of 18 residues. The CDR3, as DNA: TGTGCCAGCAGTTACTCGGGGGGCAGGAGTTCTGGGGCCAACGTCCTGACTTTC. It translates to CASSYSGGRSSGANVLTF.

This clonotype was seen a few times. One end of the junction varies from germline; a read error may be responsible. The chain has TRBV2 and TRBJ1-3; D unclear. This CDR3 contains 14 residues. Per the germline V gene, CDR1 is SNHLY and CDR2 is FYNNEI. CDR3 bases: TGTGCCAGCAGGGCCCCCATCTCTGGAAGCACCATATATTTT. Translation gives CASRAPISGSTIYF.

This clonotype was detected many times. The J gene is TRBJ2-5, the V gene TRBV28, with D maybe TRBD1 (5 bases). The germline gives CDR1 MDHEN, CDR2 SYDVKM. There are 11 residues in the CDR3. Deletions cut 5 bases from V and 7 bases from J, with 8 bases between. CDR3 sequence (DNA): TGTGCCAGCAGTCCCCAGGGGACCCAGTACTTC. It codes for CASSPQGTQYF.

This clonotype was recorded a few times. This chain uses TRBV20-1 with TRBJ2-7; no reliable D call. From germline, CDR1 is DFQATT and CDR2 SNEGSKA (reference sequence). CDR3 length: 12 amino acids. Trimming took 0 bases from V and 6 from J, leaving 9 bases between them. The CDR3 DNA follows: TGCAGTGCTAGAGATTCCGAGCCCGAGCAGTACTTC. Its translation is CSARDSEPEQYF.

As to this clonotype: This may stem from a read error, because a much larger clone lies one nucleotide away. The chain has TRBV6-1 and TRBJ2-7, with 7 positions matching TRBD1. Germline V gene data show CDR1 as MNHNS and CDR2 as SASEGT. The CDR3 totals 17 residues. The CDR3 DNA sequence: TGTGCCAGCGGTGAATATCAGACAGGGCTTAGGATCTACGAGCAGTACTTC. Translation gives CASGEYQTGLRIYEQYF.

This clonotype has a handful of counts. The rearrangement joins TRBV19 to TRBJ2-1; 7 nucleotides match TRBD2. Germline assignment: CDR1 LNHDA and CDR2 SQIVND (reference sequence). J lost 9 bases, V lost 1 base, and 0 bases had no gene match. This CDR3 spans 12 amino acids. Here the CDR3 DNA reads TGTGCCAGTAGTATAGCGGGAGGTGAGCAGTTCTTC. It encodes CASSIAGGEQFF.

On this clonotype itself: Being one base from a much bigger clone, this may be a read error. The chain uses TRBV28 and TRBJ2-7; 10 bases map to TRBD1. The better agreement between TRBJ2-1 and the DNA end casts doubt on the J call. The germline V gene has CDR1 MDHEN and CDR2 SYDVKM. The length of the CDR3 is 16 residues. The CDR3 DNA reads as TGTGCCAGCAGTCGACCTTTGGGACAGGGGTCCTACGAGCAGTTCTTC. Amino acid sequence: CASSRPLGQGSYEQFF.

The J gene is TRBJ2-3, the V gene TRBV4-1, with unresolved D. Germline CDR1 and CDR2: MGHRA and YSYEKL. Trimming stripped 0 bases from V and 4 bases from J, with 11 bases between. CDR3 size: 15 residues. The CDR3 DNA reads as TGCGCCAGCAGCCAAGAAGACGAGGCATCAGATACGCAGTATTTT. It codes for CASSQEDEASDTQYF.

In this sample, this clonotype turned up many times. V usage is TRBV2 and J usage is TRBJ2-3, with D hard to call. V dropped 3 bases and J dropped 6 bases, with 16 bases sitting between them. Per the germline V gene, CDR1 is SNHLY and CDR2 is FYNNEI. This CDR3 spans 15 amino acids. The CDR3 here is CASSDGRSDWDTQYF. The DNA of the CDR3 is TGTGCCAGCAGTGATGGGCGGTCCGACTGGGATACGCAGTATTTT.

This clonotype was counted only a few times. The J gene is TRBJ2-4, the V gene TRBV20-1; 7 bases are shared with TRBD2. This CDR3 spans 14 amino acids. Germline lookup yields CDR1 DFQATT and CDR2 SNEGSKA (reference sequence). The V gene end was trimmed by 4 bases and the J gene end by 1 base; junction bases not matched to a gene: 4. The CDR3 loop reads CSAKSGGAKNIQYF. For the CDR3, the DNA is TGCAGTGCTAAATCCGGGGGGGCCAAAAACATTCAGTACTTC.

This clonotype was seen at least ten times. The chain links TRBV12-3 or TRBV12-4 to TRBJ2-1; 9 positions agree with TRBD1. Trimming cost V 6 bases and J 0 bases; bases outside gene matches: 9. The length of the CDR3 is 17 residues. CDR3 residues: CASSHPGQGPSYNEQFF. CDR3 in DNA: TGTGCCAGCAGCCATCCGGGACAGGGTCCCTCCTACAATGAGCAGTTCTTC.

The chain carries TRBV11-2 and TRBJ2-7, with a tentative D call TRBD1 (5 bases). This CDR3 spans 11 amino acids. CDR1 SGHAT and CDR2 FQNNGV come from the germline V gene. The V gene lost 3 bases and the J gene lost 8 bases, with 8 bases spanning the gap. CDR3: CASSLGRQQYF. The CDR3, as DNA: TGTGCCAGCAGCTTGGGGCGGCAGCAGTACTTC.

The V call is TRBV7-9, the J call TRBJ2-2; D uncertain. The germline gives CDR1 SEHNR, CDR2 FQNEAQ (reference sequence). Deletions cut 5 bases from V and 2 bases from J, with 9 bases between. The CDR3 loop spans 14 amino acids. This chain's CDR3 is CASSPYTNTGELFF. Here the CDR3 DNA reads TGTGCCAGCAGCCCCTACACAAACACCGGGGAGCTGTTTTTT.

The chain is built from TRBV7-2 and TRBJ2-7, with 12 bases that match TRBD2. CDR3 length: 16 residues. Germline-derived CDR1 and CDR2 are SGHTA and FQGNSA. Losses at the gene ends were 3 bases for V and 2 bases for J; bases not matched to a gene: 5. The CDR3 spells CASSFSLAGGTYEQYF. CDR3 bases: TGTGCCAGCAGCTTTTCACTAGCGGGAGGAACCTACGAGCAGTACTTC.